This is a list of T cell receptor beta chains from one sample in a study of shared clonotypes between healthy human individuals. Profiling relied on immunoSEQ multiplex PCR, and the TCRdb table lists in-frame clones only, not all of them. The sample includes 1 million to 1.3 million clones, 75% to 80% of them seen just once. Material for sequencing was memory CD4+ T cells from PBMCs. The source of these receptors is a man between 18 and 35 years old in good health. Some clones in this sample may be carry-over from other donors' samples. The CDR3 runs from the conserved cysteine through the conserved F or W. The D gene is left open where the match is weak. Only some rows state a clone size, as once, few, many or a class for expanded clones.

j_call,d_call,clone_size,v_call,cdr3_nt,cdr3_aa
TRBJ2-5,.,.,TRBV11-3,TGTGCCAGCAGCTTAGGTAGCGGAGCTTCTCAAGGCGCCCAGTACTTC,CASSLGSGASQGAQYF
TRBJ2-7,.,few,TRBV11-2,TGTGCCAGCAGCTTGGCCAGGAGTACCTACGAGCAGTACTTC,CASSLARSTYEQYF
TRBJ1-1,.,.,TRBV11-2,TGTGCCAGCAGCTTAGTGAGGGGGGCGATTGAAGCTTTCTTT,CASSLVRGAIEAFF
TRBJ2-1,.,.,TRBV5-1,TGCGCCAGCAGCTTGCCGTGGGGCGAGTATGAGCAGTTCTTC,CASSLPWGEYEQFF
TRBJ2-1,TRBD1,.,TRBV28,TGTGCCAGCAGCGGGCCGGGGCAGGGGGTCGATGAGCAGTTCTTC,CASSGPGQGVDEQFF
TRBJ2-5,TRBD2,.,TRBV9,TGTGCCAGCAGCGGATTAGCGGGAGGGGTGGAGACCCAGTACTTC,CASSGLAGGVETQYF
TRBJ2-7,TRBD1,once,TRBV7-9,TGTGCCAGCAGCCTTGACAGGGGGCAGGGCGAGCAGTACTTC,CASSLDRGQGEQYF
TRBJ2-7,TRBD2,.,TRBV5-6,TGTGCCAGCAGCCCTACTACTAGCGATCTCTCCTACGAGCAGTACTTC,CASSPTTSDLSYEQYF
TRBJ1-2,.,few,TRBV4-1,TGCGCCAGCAGCCAAGAACGGGGAGACTATGGCTACACCTTC,CASSQERGDYGYTF
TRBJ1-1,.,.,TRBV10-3,TGTGCCATCAGGATGCTCCTGGGGAGCACTGAAGCTTTCTTT,CAIRMLLGSTEAFF
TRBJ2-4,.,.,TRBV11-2,TGTGCCAGCAGCTTAGTGGTTAAGGGTTCGGCCAAAAACATTCAGTACTTC,CASSLVVKGSAKNIQYF
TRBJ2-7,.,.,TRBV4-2,TGTGCCAGCAGCCAACACCGTCCCGGGACTCCAGGGGACGAGCAGTACTTC,CASSQHRPGTPGDEQYF
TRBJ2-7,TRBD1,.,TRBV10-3,TGTGCCATCAGTGAGTCGGGACAGGGTCGGCCCTACGAGCAGTACTTC,CAISESGQGRPYEQYF
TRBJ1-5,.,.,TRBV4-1,TGCGCCAGCAGCCAAGTCGGGCAGGGTAGCAATCAGCCCCAGCATTTT,CASSQVGQGSNQPQHF
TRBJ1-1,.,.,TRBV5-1,TGCGCCAGCAGCTTGGGTCCTCATACTATGAACACTGAAGCTTTCTTT,CASSLGPHTMNTEAFF
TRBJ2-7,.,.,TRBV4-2,TGTGCCAGCAGTCAAGGAAGGTCCAAAGGGGCCTACGAGCAGTACTTC,CASSQGRSKGAYEQYF
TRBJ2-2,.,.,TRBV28,TGTGCCAGCAGTTTACCCCCCTTGGGGAGCACGAACACCGGGGAGCTGTTTTTT,CASSLPPLGSTNTGELFF
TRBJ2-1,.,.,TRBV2,TGTGCCACTCAAGCGGGTTCCTCCTACAATGAGCAGTTCTTC,CATQAGSSYNEQFF
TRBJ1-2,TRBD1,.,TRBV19,TGTGCCACTACAGGGGGCTTTAACTATGGCTACACCTTC,CATTGGFNYGYTF
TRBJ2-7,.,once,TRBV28,TGTGCCAGCAGTGTCCCCCGGACCCGAGTGGGCGCGCAGTACTTC,CASSVPRTRVGAQYF
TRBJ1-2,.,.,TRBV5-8,TGTGCCAGCAGCTCCGGGACCACTCTAAGGGGCTATGGCTACACCTTC,CASSSGTTLRGYGYTF
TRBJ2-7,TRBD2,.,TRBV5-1,TGCGCCAGCAGCCTATCCATGACTAGCGGGAGCCCCTACGAGCAGTACTTC,CASSLSMTSGSPYEQYF
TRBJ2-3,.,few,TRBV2,TGTGCCAGCAGTGAAGCCCGGCTAATAGCAGATACGCAGTATTTT,CASSEARLIADTQYF
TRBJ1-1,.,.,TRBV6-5,TGTGCCAGCAGCCCACGGGGGTACACTGAAGCTTTCTTT,CASSPRGYTEAFF
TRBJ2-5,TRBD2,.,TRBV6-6,TGTGCCAGCAGTCCGGGACTAGCGGCGGGTATTGAGACCCAGTACTTC,CASSPGLAAGIETQYF
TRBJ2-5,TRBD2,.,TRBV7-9,TGTGCCAGCAGCTTAATTGGTGGCGGGAGAGAGACCCAGTACTTC,CASSLIGGGRETQYF
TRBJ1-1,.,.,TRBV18,TGTGCCAGCTCACCTCAGGGTGGGGAATCCACTGAAGCTTTCTTT,CASSPQGGESTEAFF
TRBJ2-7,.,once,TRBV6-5,TGTGCCAGCAAAATCCTAGGGGGCTACGAGCAGTACTTC,CASKILGGYEQYF
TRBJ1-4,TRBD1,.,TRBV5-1,TGCGCCAGCGGACAGGGCGATGAAAAACTGTTTTTT,CASGQGDEKLFF
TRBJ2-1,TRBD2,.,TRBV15,TGTGCCACCACCCTAGCGGGAGGGCCGAAAAATGAGCAGTTCTTC,CATTLAGGPKNEQFF
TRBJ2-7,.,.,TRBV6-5,TGTGCCAGCAGTTGCGCTTTCGCCGCCTACGAGCAGTACTTC,CASSCAFAAYEQYF
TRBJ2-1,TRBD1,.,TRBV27,TGTGCCAGCAGTTCATCGGACAGGGGAGATGAGCAGTTCTTC,CASSSSDRGDEQFF
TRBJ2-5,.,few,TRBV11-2,TGTGCCAGCAGCTTTGGATATAGCAACCAGTACTTC,CASSFGYSNQYF
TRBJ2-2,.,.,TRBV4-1,TGCGCCAGCAGCCAAGAGATGCCAGGGATCGCCGGGGAGCTGTTTTTT,CASSQEMPGIAGELFF